A selection of T cell receptor beta chains follows, all from one sample in a study of OX40 agonist ivuxolimab in advanced cancers. Clones were read by immunoSEQ multiplex PCR, and TCRdb kept only the in-frame ones, dropping some. The sample lists about 91,000 clones; 85% to 90% were seen once. Sequencing used CD4+ or CD8+ T cells sorted from blood, obtained in a trial of the OX40 agonist ivuxolimab. The receptors come from an adult with an advanced solid tumor such as melanoma, head and neck, liver or kidney cancer. Both conserved end residues are part of each CDR3. A D gene is named only where the DNA matches it firmly.

TRBD2	TRBJ2-7	TRBV5-1	CASRGLAGLEQYF
-	TRBJ2-7	TRBV7-2	CASSAPTGGPYRAYYEQYF
-	TRBJ1-1	TRBV18	CASSPAVGGDTEAFF
TRBD1	TRBJ2-6	TRBV30	CAWSGTGVFPGDVSGANVLTF
-	TRBJ1-5	TRBV15	CATSRDPREHQPQHF
-	TRBJ1-3	TRBV5-1	CASSLTALSGNTIYF
TRBD1	TRBJ2-7	TRBV14	CASSQRPGQGAYEQYF
TRBD2	TRBJ2-3	TRBV5-4	CASSSNGGGTDTQYF
-	TRBJ2-2	TRBV7-2	CASSFSGERTGELFF
-	TRBJ2-2	TRBV9	CASSYQGYTGELFF
-	TRBJ2-2	TRBV27	CASSPGRSNPGELFF
TRBD1	TRBJ2-3	TRBV11-1	CASSSRDRGTDTQYF
-	TRBJ1-1	TRBV2	CASSKDTVNTEAFF
-	TRBJ2-3	TRBV10-2	CASSEGVVRDTQYF
-	TRBJ2-2	TRBV18	CASSPGTPANTGELFF
TRBD1	TRBJ1-5	TRBV19	CASSIGQGARRNQPQHF
-	TRBJ1-2	TRBV4-1	CASSHPGRRGAGGYTF
TRBD2	TRBJ2-3	TRBV10-3	CAITERGGTDTQYF
-	TRBJ2-1	TRBV11-2	CASSPGMGRGPPEQFF
-	TRBJ2-2	TRBV7-9	CASWGLVNAGELFF
-	TRBJ2-7	TRBV4-3	CASSQEWSSYEQYF
-	TRBJ1-1	TRBV30	CAWDMGVNTEAFF
TRBD1	TRBJ1-2	TRBV12-5	CASGLQGGEGGYTF
-	TRBJ2-3	TRBV6-5	CASSYGLPSTDTQYF
TRBD1	TRBJ1-1	TRBV2	CASSEGPYDRGSMNTEAFF
-	TRBJ2-1	TRBV5-1	CASSLAPTTSFNEQFF